A selection of T cell receptor beta chains follows, all from one sample in a study of PD-L1 blockade in urothelial cancer. The method was immunoSEQ multiplex PCR; TCRdb's version includes in-frame clones alone and lacks a portion of them. Here the sample spans around 80,000 clones, around 90% being singletons. The sequenced sample was PBMCs, obtained around atezolizumab (anti-PD-L1) treatment. These receptors were collected from a woman aged 65 to 85 with urothelial cancer. CDR3s include the opening cysteine and the closing phenylalanine or tryptophan. D genes are given only for firm matches. Clone size is given for some rows only: seen once, a few or many times, or a class if the clone is expanded.

V gene: TRBV7-2; J gene: TRBJ2-5; D gene: TRBD2; clone size: NA; CDR3 DNA: TGTGCCAGCAGCTTGGGGACTAGCGGAGAGACCCAGTACTTC; CDR3 protein: CASSLGTSGETQYF
V gene: TRBV6-6; J gene: TRBJ2-6; D gene: NA; clone size: NA; CDR3 DNA: TGTGCCAGCAGTCCCCACGGGAGCTCTGGGGCCAACGTCCTGACTTTC; CDR3 protein: CASSPHGSSGANVLTF
V gene: TRBV29-1; J gene: TRBJ1-2; D gene: TRBD1; clone size: NA; CDR3 DNA: TGCAGCGTCGGCCAGGGGGCTAACTATGGCTACACCTTC; CDR3 protein: CSVGQGANYGYTF
V gene: TRBV27; J gene: TRBJ2-1; D gene: NA; clone size: NA; CDR3 DNA: TGTGCCAGCAGTTCGATCGGCGGCGGCTACAATGAGCAGTTCTTC; CDR3 protein: CASSSIGGGYNEQFF
V gene: TRBV5-1; J gene: TRBJ2-2; D gene: TRBD1; clone size: NA; CDR3 DNA: TGCGCCAGCAGCTTCTGGGCAGGGGGACGTACCGGGGAGCTGTTTTTT; CDR3 protein: CASSFWAGGRTGELFF
V gene: TRBV5-4; J gene: TRBJ1-2; D gene: NA; clone size: few; CDR3 DNA: TGTGCCAGCAGCGGAGGCCTAGCCGGCCCCTATGGCTACACCTTC; CDR3 protein: CASSGGLAGPYGYTF
V gene: TRBV7-8; J gene: TRBJ1-1; D gene: TRBD1; clone size: NA; CDR3 DNA: TGTGCCAGCAGCCGTCGACAGGGACCCGACTGGAACACTGAAGCTTTCTTT; CDR3 protein: CASSRRQGPDWNTEAFF
V gene: TRBV19; J gene: TRBJ1-3; D gene: NA; clone size: NA; CDR3 DNA: TGTGCCAGTAGTATTTCGGACAGATACTCTGGAAACACCATATATTTT; CDR3 protein: CASSISDRYSGNTIYF
V gene: TRBV9; J gene: TRBJ2-1; D gene: TRBD2; clone size: NA; CDR3 DNA: TGTGCCAGCAGCGTAGCCCCTTCCGGGGGGATCAATGAGCAGTTCTTC; CDR3 protein: CASSVAPSGGINEQFF
V gene: TRBV28; J gene: TRBJ2-7; D gene: NA; clone size: NA; CDR3 DNA: TGTGCCAGCAGTCCAAACTACGAGCAGTACTTC; CDR3 protein: CASSPNYEQYF
V gene: TRBV9; J gene: TRBJ2-1; D gene: TRBD2; clone size: NA; CDR3 DNA: TGTGCCAGCAGCGCCCCACTAGCGGGACGCTACAATGAGCAGTTCTTC; CDR3 protein: CASSAPLAGRYNEQFF
V gene: TRBV2; J gene: TRBJ2-5; D gene: TRBD2; clone size: NA; CDR3 DNA: TGTGCCAGCAGGAGCGGGAGGGCCACCGAGACCCAGTACTTC; CDR3 protein: CASRSGRATETQYF
V gene: TRBV19; J gene: TRBJ1-5; D gene: TRBD1; clone size: once; CDR3 DNA: TGTGCCAGTAGTATAGGACAGGGGTATAGCGGCAATCAGCCCCAGCATTTT; CDR3 protein: CASSIGQGYSGNQPQHF
V gene: TRBV11-1; J gene: TRBJ2-5; D gene: NA; clone size: NA; CDR3 DNA: TGTGCCAGCAGCGTCGGGACACTCCAAGAGACCCAGTACTTC; CDR3 protein: CASSVGTLQETQYF
V gene: TRBV4-3; J gene: TRBJ2-1; D gene: TRBD2; clone size: NA; CDR3 DNA: TGCGCCAGCAGCCAATTAGTTGGCGGGGGATCATTTCGTGAGCAGTTCTTC; CDR3 protein: CASSQLVGGGSFREQFF